These T cell receptor beta chains were read from a single sample in a study of CD8 T cells in ankylosing spondylitis. One entry per CDR3 protein, called by TCRdb with MiXCR from the 5' RACE reads. Counted here are 450,000 to 550,000 distinct CDR3 sequences, about 5.2% occurring once; the ten biggest clones make up roughly 3.5%. The sequenced material came from blood, either unsorted or a sorted T cell fraction (not recorded which). Receptors were obtained from a male donor with ankylosing spondylitis. The CDR3 runs from the conserved cysteine through the conserved F or W. The order of the fields is D gene, clone size, V gene, CDR3 length, J gene, CDR3 protein, CDR3 DNA. A D gene is named only where the DNA matches it firmly. Only part of the rows carry a size: once, few, many, or a class if the clone is expanded.

NA	many	TRBV5-6	11	TRBJ2-1	CASSQGTFRIF	TGTGCCAGCAGCCAAGGGACGTTTCGGATCTTC
NA	many	TRBV29-1	10	TRBJ1-1	CSVEGGVAFF	TGCAGCGTTGAGGGGGGTGTAGCTTTCTTT
TRBD2	many	TRBV4-3	18	TRBJ2-1	CASSQDSGTSGSNNEQFF	TGCGCCAGCAGCCAAGACTCCGGGACTAGCGGGAGTAATAATGAGCAGTTCTTC
TRBD1	NA	TRBV7-9	16	TRBJ1-1	CASSPPRQGLNTEAFF	TGTGCCAGCAGCCCACCCAGACAGGGGCTGAACACTGAAGCTTTCTTT
NA	many	TRBV4-3	14	TRBJ2-3	CASSQERYTDTQYF	TGCGCCAGCAGCCAGGAGCGGTACACAGATACGCAGTATTTT
NA	many	TRBV5-1	13	TRBJ2-7	CASSLAGVYEQYF	TGCGCCAGCAGCTTGGCCGGGGTATACGAGCAGTACTTC
NA	many	TRBV28	11	TRBJ2-7	CASSAPYEQYF	TGTGCCAGCAGCGCCCCCTACGAGCAGTACTTC
NA	many	TRBV5-1	13	TRBJ2-7	CASSLTRGREQYF	TGCGCCAGCAGCTTGACGAGGGGGAGGGAGCAGTACTTC
NA	many	TRBV12-3/TRBV12-4	14	TRBJ1-2	CASRPYGWGYGYTF	TGTGCCAGCAGACCCTATGGGTGGGGCTATGGCTACACCTTC
NA	NA	TRBV27	10	TRBJ2-7	CATGRLEQYF	TGTGCCACAGGGAGGCTCGAGCAGTACTTC
NA	few	TRBV5-1	14	TRBJ1-4	CASSPGTPSEKLFF	TGCGCCAGCAGCCCCGGGACACCGTCCGAAAAACTGTTTTTT
NA	many	TRBV29-1	15	TRBJ2-3	CSVERPGYKTDTQYF	TGCAGCGTTGAAAGGCCAGGCTATAAGACAGATACGCAGTATTTT
NA	many	TRBV20-1	12	TRBJ1-5	CSARDGGLPQHF	TGCAGTGCTAGAGACGGGGGGCTGCCCCAGCATTTT
TRBD2	many	TRBV11-2	16	TRBJ2-5	CASSPGGSGFQETQYF	TGTGCCAGCAGCCCGGGGGGTAGCGGGTTTCAAGAGACCCAGTACTTC
NA	many	TRBV6-6	13	TRBJ2-2	CASSSTGPGELFF	TGTGCCAGCAGTTCGACAGGCCCCGGGGAGCTGTTTTTT
NA	many	TRBV27	14	TRBJ1-2	CASSEDQGLRGYTF	TGTGCCAGCAGTGAAGATCAGGGGCTGCGCGGCTACACCTTC
TRBD1	many	TRBV20-1	14	TRBJ1-2	CSARVAGGAYGYTF	TGCAGTGCTAGAGTAGCAGGGGGCGCGTATGGCTACACCTTC